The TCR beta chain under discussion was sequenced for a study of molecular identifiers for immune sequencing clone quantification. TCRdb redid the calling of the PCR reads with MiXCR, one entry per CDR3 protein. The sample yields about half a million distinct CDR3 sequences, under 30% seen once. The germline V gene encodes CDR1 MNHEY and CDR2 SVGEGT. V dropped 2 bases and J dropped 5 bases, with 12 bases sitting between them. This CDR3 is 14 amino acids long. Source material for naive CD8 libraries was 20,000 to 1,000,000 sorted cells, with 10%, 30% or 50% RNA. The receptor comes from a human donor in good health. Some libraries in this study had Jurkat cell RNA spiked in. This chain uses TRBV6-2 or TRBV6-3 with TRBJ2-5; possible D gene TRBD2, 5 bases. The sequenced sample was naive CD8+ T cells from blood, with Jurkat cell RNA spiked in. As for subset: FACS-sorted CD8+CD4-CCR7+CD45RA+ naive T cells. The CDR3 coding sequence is TGTGCCAGCAGTTACCTGCTGGAGGCGGAGACCCAGTACTTC. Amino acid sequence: CASSYLLEAETQYF.